The T cell receptor (beta chain) under discussion was sequenced for a study of cytomegalovirus exposure and HLA in healthy donors. Germline loops: CDR1 SGHVS, CDR2 FNYEAQ. The length of the CDR3 is 12 residues. Between the trimmed V and J ends, which lost 3 bases and 11 bases, there was a span of 10 bases. General study findings and limits: A later look showed TCR association rates differing by HLA locus, highest for DRB1 and lowest for HLA-C.

Primers for the PCR totalled 60 Vbeta and 13 Jbeta. The authors' processing: Around 12 million of tens of millions of unique TCR beta chains were shared, per a later count. Clones were read by immunoSEQ multiplex PCR, and TCRdb kept only the in-frame ones, dropping some. That table is the source of V, J and clone size, and D and trimming were worked out from the DNA. Of about 160,000 clones listed, around 80% are singletons. About this clone itself: What it recognizes is unknown.

This chain connects TRBV7-6 to TRBJ1-4, with no clear D. The source is a male donor in good health and CMV-seropositive. The sample was PBMCs. In DNA, the CDR3 is TGTGCCAGCAGCTTTCAGGAGGGTAAACTGTTTTTT. Residues: CASSFQEGKLFF.